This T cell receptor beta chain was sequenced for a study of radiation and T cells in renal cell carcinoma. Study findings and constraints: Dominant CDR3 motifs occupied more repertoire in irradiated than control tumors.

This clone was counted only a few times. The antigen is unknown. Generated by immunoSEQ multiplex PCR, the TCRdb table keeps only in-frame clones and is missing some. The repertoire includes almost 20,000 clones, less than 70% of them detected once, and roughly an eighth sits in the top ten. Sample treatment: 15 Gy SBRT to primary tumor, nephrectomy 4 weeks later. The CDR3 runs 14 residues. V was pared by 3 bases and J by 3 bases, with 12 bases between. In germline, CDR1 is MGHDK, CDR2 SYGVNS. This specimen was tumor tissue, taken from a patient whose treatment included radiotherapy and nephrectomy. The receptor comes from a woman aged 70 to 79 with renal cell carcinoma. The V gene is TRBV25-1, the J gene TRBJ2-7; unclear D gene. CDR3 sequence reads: CASSDMGRIYEQYF. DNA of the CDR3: TGTGCCAGCAGTGATATGGGCAGAATCTACGAGCAGTACTTC.